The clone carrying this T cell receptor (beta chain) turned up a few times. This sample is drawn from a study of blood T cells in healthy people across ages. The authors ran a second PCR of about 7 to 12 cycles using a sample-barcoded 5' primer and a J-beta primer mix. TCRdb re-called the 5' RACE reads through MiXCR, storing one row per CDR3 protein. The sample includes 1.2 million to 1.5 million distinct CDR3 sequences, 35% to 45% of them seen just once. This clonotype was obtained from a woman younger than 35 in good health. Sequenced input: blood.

CDR3 region: CSARQGSRYEQYF. The CDR3 DNA reads as TGCAGTGCTAGACAGGGAAGTAGGTACGAGCAGTACTTC. The chain links TRBV20-1 to TRBJ2-7; a weak D match, TRBD1 (5 bases). Per germline, CDR1 DFQATT and CDR2 SNEGSKA (reference sequence). The CDR3 is made up of 13 amino acids. V lost 2 bases and J 4 bases, leaving 12 bases between the germline ends.